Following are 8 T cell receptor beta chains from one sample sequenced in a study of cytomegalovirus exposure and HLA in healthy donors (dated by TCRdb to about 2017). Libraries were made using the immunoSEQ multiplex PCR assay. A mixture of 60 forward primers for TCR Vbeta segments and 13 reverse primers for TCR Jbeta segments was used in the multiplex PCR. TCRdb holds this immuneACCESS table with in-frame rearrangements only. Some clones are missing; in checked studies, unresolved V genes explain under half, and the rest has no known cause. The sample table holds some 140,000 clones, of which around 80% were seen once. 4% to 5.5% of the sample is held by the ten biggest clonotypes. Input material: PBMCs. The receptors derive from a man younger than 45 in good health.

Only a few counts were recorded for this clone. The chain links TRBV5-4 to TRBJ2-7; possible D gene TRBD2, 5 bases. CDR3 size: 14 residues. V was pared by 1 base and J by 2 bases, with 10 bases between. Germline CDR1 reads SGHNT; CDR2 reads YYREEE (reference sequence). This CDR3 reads CASSLRAGAYEQYF. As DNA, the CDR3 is TGTGCCAGCAGCTTGCGGGCCGGGGCCTACGAGCAGTACTTC.

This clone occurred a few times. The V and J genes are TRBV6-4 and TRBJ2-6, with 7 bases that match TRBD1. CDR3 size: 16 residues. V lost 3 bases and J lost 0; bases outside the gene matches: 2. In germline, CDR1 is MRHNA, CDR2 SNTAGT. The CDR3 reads CASSESGGSGANVLTF. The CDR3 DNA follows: TGTGCCAGCAGTGAGTCAGGGGGCTCTGGGGCCAACGTCCTGACTTTC.

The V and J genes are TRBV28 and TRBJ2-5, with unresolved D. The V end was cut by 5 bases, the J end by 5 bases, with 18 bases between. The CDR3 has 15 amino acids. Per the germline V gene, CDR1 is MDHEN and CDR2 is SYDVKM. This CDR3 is CASSAKQAMWETQYF. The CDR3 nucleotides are TGTGCCAGCAGTGCGAAGCAGGCCATGTGGGAGACCCAGTACTTC.

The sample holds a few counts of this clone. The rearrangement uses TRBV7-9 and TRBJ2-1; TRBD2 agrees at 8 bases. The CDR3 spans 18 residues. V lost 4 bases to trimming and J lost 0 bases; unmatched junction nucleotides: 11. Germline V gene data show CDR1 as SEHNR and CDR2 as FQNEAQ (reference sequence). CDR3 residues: CASSSESGSLSSYNEQFF. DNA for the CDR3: TGTGCCAGCAGCTCAGAAAGCGGGAGCCTGAGCTCCTACAATGAGCAGTTCTTC.

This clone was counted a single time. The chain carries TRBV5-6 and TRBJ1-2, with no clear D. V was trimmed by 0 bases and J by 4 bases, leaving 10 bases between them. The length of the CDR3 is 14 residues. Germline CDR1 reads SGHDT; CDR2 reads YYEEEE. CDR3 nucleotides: TGTGCCAGCAGCTTGGGAGTCGGGGTCTATGGCTACACCTTC. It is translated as CASSLGVGVYGYTF.

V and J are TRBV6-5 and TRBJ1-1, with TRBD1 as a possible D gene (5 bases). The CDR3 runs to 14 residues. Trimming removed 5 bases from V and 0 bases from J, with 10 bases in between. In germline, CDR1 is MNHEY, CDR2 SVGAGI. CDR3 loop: CASSTPGVNTEAFF. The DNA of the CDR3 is TGTGCCAGCAGTACCCCGGGGGTGAACACTGAAGCTTTCTTT.

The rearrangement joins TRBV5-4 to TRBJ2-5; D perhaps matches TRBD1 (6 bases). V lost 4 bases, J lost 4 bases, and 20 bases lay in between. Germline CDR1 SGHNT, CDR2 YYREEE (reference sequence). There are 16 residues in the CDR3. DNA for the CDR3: TGTGCCAGCAGCAAAACCCCCCAGGGGTCGGGAGAGACCCAGTACTTC. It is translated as CASSKTPQGSGETQYF.

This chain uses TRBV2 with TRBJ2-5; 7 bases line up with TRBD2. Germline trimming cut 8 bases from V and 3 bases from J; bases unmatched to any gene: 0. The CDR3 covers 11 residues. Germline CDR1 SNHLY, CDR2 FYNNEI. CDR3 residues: CASGGEETQYF. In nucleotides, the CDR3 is TGTGCCAGCGGGGGGGAAGAGACCCAGTACTTC.